What follows describes a single TCR beta chain. The data were taken from a study of response to subunit inactivated influenza vaccine. TCRdb re-called the RT-PCR reads with MiXCR, one entry per CDR3 protein. The sample yields about 540,000 distinct CDR3 sequences, less than 25% seen once. The CDR3 runs 17 residues. Trimming cost V 3 bases and J 1 base, with 18 bases left between them. Germline V gene data show CDR1 as LGHDT and CDR2 as YNNKEL (reference sequence). The sample was also linked to a second study, of T cells expressing NK-cell markers. That publication notes: TCR beta cDNA was made by 5'RACE template switching with UMIs.

This receptor was obtained from a man aged 50 or older who received an inactivated influenza vaccine. This specimen consisted of CD4+ T cells sorted from PBMCs, obtained 12 days after vaccination. The chain is built from TRBV3-1 and TRBJ2-5, with D maybe TRBD2 (6 bases). DNA of the CDR3: TGTGCCAGCAGCCAGGGGCGATGGCGGGATGCCCAAGAGACCCAGTACTTC. This codes for CASSQGRWRDAQETQYF.